The source of this T cell receptor beta chain is a study of blood T cell repertoires in COVID-19. Study details: Researchers got acute and convalescent COVID-19 samples from the United States, Italy and Spain. Sources were T cells, B-cell-depleted T cells, or PBMCs; the material itself was cDNA or gDNA.

The table came from immunoSEQ multiplex PCR; TCRdb's copy has only in-frame clones and leaves some out. The sample carries about 270,000 clones, about four fifths recorded once. Unmatched junction bases numbered 8, after V lost 0 bases and J lost 6 bases. This CDR3 spans 16 amino acids. Germline CDR1 is SGHRS and CDR2 is YFSETQ. This sequence joins TRBV5-1 and TRBJ2-1, with 8 bases lining up with TRBD2. The origin of this receptor is a woman aged 45-65 years who had recovered from COVID-19. Sequences were obtained from peripheral blood. CDR3 sequence (DNA): TGCGCCAGCAGCTTGGGTGGCACTAGCGGCTTCAATGAGCAGTTCTTC. Translation gives CASSLGGTSGFNEQFF.